Sequencing of this TCR beta chain was carried out in a study of radiation and T cells in renal cell carcinoma. Points from the study as a whole: No pretreatment tumor biopsies were available for baseline clonotypes.

Assay: immunoSEQ multiplex PCR; the TCRdb copy retains only in-frame clones and omits some. The data show about 150,000 clones, around 90% seen once. Notes on this clone: Antigen: not known.

Specified time point: blood 2 weeks post-SBRT. Documented treatment: 15 Gy SBRT to primary tumor, nephrectomy 4 weeks later. The CDR3 extends over 14 amino acids. In germline, CDR1 is MGHRA, CDR2 YSYEKL. V lost 4 bases, J lost 2 bases, and 1 base stayed unmatched. Sequencing used blood, obtained from a patient whose treatment included radiotherapy and nephrectomy. This TCR was recovered from a woman aged 50 to 60 with renal cell carcinoma. The V call is TRBV4-1, the J call TRBJ2-7, with 11 bases lining up with TRBD2. CDR3 protein: CASSRTSGPYEQYF. The CDR3 DNA sequence: TGCGCCAGCAGCCGGACTAGCGGGCCCTACGAGCAGTACTTC.